This paragraph covers one T cell receptor beta chain sequence. What it binds is unknown. This specimen belongs to a study of CD8 T cells in Susac syndrome. After extraction with the RNeasy kit, about 0.5 to 1 ug of the RNA was reverse transcribed using random hexamers. Amplification of TCR beta CDR3 by immunoSEQ multiplex PCR spanned 54 Vbeta and 13 Jbeta. Each CDR3 protein gets one entry after TCRdb re-called the immunoSEQ multiplex PCR reads with MiXCR. Counted here are about 300,000 distinct CDR3 sequences, about 89% occurring once; the ten biggest clones make up roughly 0.2%. Study-wide findings and caveats: The authors acknowledged that the study's TCR sequencing and HLA analysis involved relatively few individuals.

This CDR3 has 13 amino acids. The trim removed 5 bases at V and 4 bases at J, leaving 2 bases unmatched. This sequence was found in a human donor with multiple sclerosis. The V call is TRBV12-3 or TRBV12-4, the J call TRBJ2-5; TRBD1 matches at 9 bases. Sequenced sample: CD8+ T cells from PBMCs. CDR3 sequence: CASSGQGPETQYF. The DNA for the CDR3 is TGTGCCAGCAGTGGACAGGGGCCAGAGACCCAGTACTTC.